This T cell receptor (beta chain) derives from a study of shared clonotypes between healthy human individuals (dated by TCRdb to 2018 to 2020). For the wider study: A couple of women and a few men aged 18 to 49 years were included in the cohort. To estimate repertoire size and how much clonotype sharing occurs between individuals, the study deeply sequenced the blood TCR repertoires of five or six healthy adults. Libraries were prepared and TCR repertoires were sequenced by different laboratories using diverse techniques, in order to increase sequencing depth and limit assay-specific biases. Between about 0.94 and 10 billion PBMCs per donor were obtained by leukapheresis.

Using the deep immunoSEQ assay, TCR CDR3 regions were amplified from genomic DNA by multiplex PCR. For each cell subset, the extracted genomic DNA was distributed evenly across all wells of several immunoSEQ 96-well plates, and each plate served as one replicate. For unsorted PBMC, around 300 ng of genomic DNA, equivalent to about 30,000 T cell genomes, went into each replicate PCR. Genomic DNA from unsorted PBMC was sequenced over ten immunoSEQ deep assay plates. The purified libraries were quantified using a Qubit 3.0 fluorometer, sized with a Bioanalyzer 2100, and then quantified again using the KAPA Library Quantification kit. Every immunoSEQ 96-well plate was sequenced on a separate single-read 150-cycle Illumina NextSeq 550 flow cell. In the original analysis: Because the immunoSEQ output included only junctional sequences and no quality scores, the filtering could not be the same as the filtering used for full-length reads. To assign V/J genes and CDR3, sequences were annotated using PyIR, a Python wrapper for IgBLAST v1.9, with IMGT germline references. Reads with weak V/J assignments (E-value above 1e-6), missing CDR3, stop codons, out-of-frame junctions, or ambiguous translated residues were removed. V3J clonotypes were defined as sequences sharing the same inferred V gene, J gene, and CDR3 amino acid sequence. Percentage overlap between repertoires was computed as shared unique clonotypes divided by the size of the smaller repertoire. Richness of each repertoire was evaluated using RTK rarefaction, the Chao1 estimator, and Recon v2.1 estimates of unobserved clonotypes. The clones in this table, taken by TCRdb from immuneACCESS, are in-frame only. Not every clone is retained; where verified, under half of the shortfall comes from an unresolved V gene, and the cause of the rest is unknown. That table supplies the V and J calls and clone size; D and trimming were determined from the DNA. The sample records 400,000 to 500,000 clones, 60% to 85% of which are singletons. The ten largest clones represent roughly 13% of the sample.

The CDR3 holds 14 amino acids from the cysteine to the phenylalanine. Only the CDR3 DNA stays, 42 bases, in frame from base 1. V sheds 4 bases and J sheds 1 base, leaving 11 bases between their ends. About this clone: What antigen it recognizes has not been identified. Qualities for individual bases were not recorded, and no much larger clone is one base off.

Healthy HIV-negative adults with no recently reported acute infections or vaccinations were included as donors. Only Caucasian adults living in Nashville, Tennessee, USA were represented among the donors. For unsorted samples, tens of millions of PBMCs were counted and genomic DNA was extracted with the QIAamp DNA Blood Mini kit. Blood was collected by leukapheresis, and PBMCs were isolated by Ficoll-Histopaque density gradient centrifugation and then cryopreserved in liquid nitrogen vapor phase. The paper as a whole reports these results and caveats: Sampling was limited to blood, and TCR repertoires in tissue likely differ from TCR repertoires in blood. Pairwise subsampling indicated that sequencing depth was expected to affect the degree of clonotype sharing among donors. Because the study included only a small number of donors, the genetic and exposure-history diversity represented was limited.

The rearranged segments are TRBV5-3 and TRBJ1-1, with a weak D call of TRBD1 (6 bases match). TRBV5-3 is an ORF, and what it does is uncertain. The receptor's source is a woman in her thirties or forties in good health. Some clones in this sample may be carry-over from other donors' samples. Sequences were obtained from PBMCs. The nucleotide sequence is given as TGTGCCAGAAGCATGGGACACTGGAACACTGAAGCTTTCTTT. This encodes CARSMGHWNTEAFF.